Below, 17 T cell receptor beta chains from the same sample are listed, as sequenced in a study of early T cells in non-severe SARS-CoV-2 infection. TCRdb called the 5' RACE reads again in MiXCR, with one record for every CDR3 protein. The table lists 60,000 to 65,000 distinct CDR3 sequences, less than 10% of them singletons. Sequenced input: whole blood. All receptors come from an adult who was a healthcare worker with PCR-confirmed SARS-CoV-2 infection or an uninfected control (not recorded which).

Many counts were recorded for this clonotype. The rearrangement uses TRBV29-1 and TRBJ2-1, with 13 bases identical to TRBD2. Germline V gives CDR1 SQVTM, CDR2 ANQGSEA. Trimming cost V 1 base and J 6 bases; bases outside gene matches: 3. This CDR3 has 15 amino acids. The DNA of the CDR3 is TGCAGCGTTGAAGCCGGACTAGCGGGGGCCAATGAGCAGTTCTTC. This codes for CSVEAGLAGANEQFF.

This chain links TRBV2 with TRBJ2-3, with unresolved D. CDR1 SNHLY and CDR2 FYNNEI come from the germline V gene. V shed 4 bases and J shed 3 bases, with 8 bases lying between them. The CDR3 totals 13 residues. The CDR3 DNA reads as TGTGCCAGCAGTGTTAGCACGACAGATACGCAGTATTTT. It codes for CASSVSTTDTQYF.

A few counts support this clonotype. The rearrangement joins TRBV10-1 to TRBJ1-2, with TRBD1 matching over 7 bases. In germline, CDR1 is WNHNN, CDR2 SYGVQD (reference sequence). V trimming: 3 bases; J trimming: 7 bases; junction bases outside the gene matches: 5. The CDR3 runs 13 residues. The CDR3 DNA is TGCGCCAGCAGTGACGAACAGGGGACTGGCTACACCTTC. It is translated as CASSDEQGTGYTF.

The gene calls are TRBV24-1 and TRBJ2-1, with D maybe TRBD1 (6 bases). The ends were cut back, 6 bases at V and 5 bases at J, with 19 bases in the middle. Per the germline V gene, CDR1 is KGHDR and CDR2 is SFDVKD. The CDR3 totals 16 residues. The CDR3 here is CATSKRGTVLNNEQFF. For the CDR3, the DNA is TGTGCCACCAGTAAGAGGGGGACGGTGTTGAACAATGAGCAGTTCTTC.

The gene calls are TRBV29-1 and TRBJ1-2; no clear D. The CDR3 has 11 amino acids. Trimming took off 6 bases at V and 6 bases at J, with 11 bases between the two ends. Germline V gene lookup returns CDR1 SQVTM and CDR2 ANQGSEA. CDR3 nucleotide sequence: TGCAGCGTAGAACACAGCGATGGCTACACCTTC. This encodes CSVEHSDGYTF.

This clonotype turned up a few times. The rearrangement links TRBV5-1 to TRBJ2-3; 7 positions match TRBD2. The CDR3 is 15 amino acids. The junction had 6 bases not matched to a gene; V was cut back by 5 bases and J by 0 bases. Germline assignment: CDR1 SGHRS and CDR2 YFSETQ. CDR3 bases: TGCGCCAGCAGAAGACTAGCTCAAAGCACAGATACGCAGTATTTT. It is translated as CASRRLAQSTDTQYF.

This clonotype has only a few counts. Here the CDR3 reads CAWSAGTKETQYF. As DNA, the CDR3 is TGTGCCTGGAGTGCTGGGACAAAAGAGACCCAGTACTTC. The V gene is TRBV30, the J gene TRBJ2-5; tentatively, D is TRBD1 (6 bases). The CDR3 runs 13 residues. Trimming removed 1 base at V and 3 bases at J, with 9 bases between. The germline V gene encodes CDR1 GTSNPN and CDR2 SVGIG (reference sequence).

Only a few counts were recorded for this clonotype. The genes are TRBV9 and TRBJ1-6; 10 nucleotides align to TRBD1. Germline CDR1 is SGDLS and CDR2 is YYNGEE. Trimming at V came to 2 bases and at J to 7 bases, leaving 0 bases not matched to a gene. This CDR3 spans 14 amino acids. The DNA of the CDR3 is TGTGCCAGCAGCGTGGGACAGGGGAATTCACCCCTCCACTTT. Translating gives CASSVGQGNSPLHF. Full variable domain (remainder filled in from reference TRBV9 and TRBJ1-6): DSGVTQTPKHLITATGQRVTLRCSPRSGDLSVYWYQQSLDQGLQFLIQYYNGEERAKGNILERFSAQQFPDLHSELNLSSLELGDSALYFCASSVGQGNSPLHFGNGTRLTVT.

The gene calls are TRBV19 and TRBJ2-4; 8 bases align to TRBD2. The CDR3 totals 14 residues. Germline CDR1 is LNHDA and CDR2 is SQIVND (reference sequence). The J segment lost 0 bases and the V segment lost 8 bases, leaving 3 bases of the junction unmatched. CDR3 sequence reads: CASRGGVAKNIQYF. The DNA for the CDR3 is TGTGCCAGTCGGGGGGGGGTAGCCAAAAACATTCAGTACTTC.

This chain links TRBV7-3 with TRBJ2-7; D gene ambiguous. Germline V gives CDR1 SGHTA, CDR2 FQGTGA. The V end lost 4 bases, the J end lost 2 bases, and 15 bases lay between the germline ends. The CDR3 consists of 15 residues. The CDR3 coding sequence is TGTGCCAGCAGCTCGAGGATTGTGGGCACCTACGAGCAGTACGTC. Its protein is CASSSRIVGTYEQYV.

This clonotype has just a few counts. The chain combines TRBV7-3 with TRBJ1-1; D call uncertain. CDR1 and CDR2 from the germline V gene are SGHTA and FQGTGA. V lost 1 base, J lost 3 bases, and 9 bases lay in between. The CDR3 spans 14 residues. CDR3 nucleotide sequence: TGTGCCAGCAGCTTAAAGGGTGCGGACACTGAAGCTTTCTTT. Amino acids: CASSLKGADTEAFF. The variable domain in full, completed from reference TRBV7-3 and TRBJ1-1, reads GAGVSQTPSNKVTEKGKYVELRCDPISGHTALYWYRQSLGQGPEFLIYFQGTGAADDSGLPNDRFFAVRPEGSVSTLKIQRTERGDSAVYLCASSLKGADTEAFFGQGTRLTVV.

This clonotype was seen repeatedly, ten times or more. This chain uses TRBV7-6 with TRBJ2-3; D is undetermined. Germline V gene sequence: CDR1 SGHVS, CDR2 FNYEAQ. The CDR3 totals 14 residues. Trimming removed 2 bases at V and 1 base at J, with 7 bases between. The CDR3 is CASSLRSGTDTQYF. CDR3 in DNA: TGTGCCAGCAGCTTAAGGAGTGGCACAGATACGCAGTATTTT.

The table lists this clonotype with a few counts. V and J are TRBV5-4 and TRBJ1-2; D is undetermined. Germline V gene lookup returns CDR1 SGHNT and CDR2 YYREEE (reference sequence). The CDR3 extends over 15 amino acids. V lost 3 bases, J lost 5 bases, and 17 bases lay in between. CDR3 DNA sequence: TGTGCCAGCAGCTCAACCGGGAACAACTTATATGGCTACACCTTC. Its translation: CASSSTGNNLYGYTF.

In its sample, this clonotype was seen many times. The chain combines TRBV11-3 with TRBJ1-1; no definite D call. Between the trimmed V and J ends, which lost 0 bases and 2 bases, there was a span of 13 bases. Germline-derived CDR1 and CDR2 are SGHNT and YENEEA. CDR3 length equals 16 residues. CDR3 protein: CASSLDRMGRNTEAFF. CDR3 nucleotide sequence: TGTGCCAGCAGCTTAGATCGGATGGGCCGTAACACTGAAGCTTTCTTT.

This clonotype was seen at least ten times. The rearrangement links TRBV27 to TRBJ1-2; 11 nucleotides line up with TRBD1. The germline V gene encodes CDR1 MNHEY and CDR2 SMNVEV (reference sequence). J gave up 3 bases and V 5 bases, and 5 bases lay outside the gene matches. The CDR3 has 15 amino acids. DNA for the CDR3: TGTGCCAGCAGTCCGCGGACAGGGGGCGACTATGGCTACACCTTC. Translation: CASSPRTGGDYGYTF.

This clonotype was observed many times. The chain carries TRBV6-2 or TRBV6-3 and TRBJ2-1, with 8 bases lining up with TRBD1. The trim removed 4 bases at V and 7 bases at J, leaving 9 bases unmatched. The CDR3 loop spans 15 amino acids. The germline gives CDR1 MNHEY, CDR2 SVGEGT. In DNA, the CDR3 is TGTGCCAGCAGTTTTCGGACAGGGTTGGGGAATGAGCAGTTCTTC. Amino acid sequence: CASSFRTGLGNEQFF.

This clonotype appeared a few times. J is TRBJ1-2 and V is TRBV12-3 or TRBV12-4, with TRBD1 as a possible D gene (5 bases). The CDR3 is 14 amino acids. V dropped 3 bases and J dropped 2 bases, with 10 bases sitting between them. The CDR3 region has the DNA TGTGCCAGCAGTTTTACCAGGGTGAACTATGGCTACACCTTC. As protein: CASSFTRVNYGYTF.